These T cell receptor beta chains were read from a single sample in a study of early T cells in non-severe SARS-CoV-2 infection. Via MiXCR, TCRdb re-called the 5' RACE reads, giving one row per CDR3 protein. Here the sample spans 20,000 to 25,000 distinct CDR3 sequences, 3.5% to 5.5% being singletons. Sequenced sample: whole blood. The receptors were gathered from an adult who was a healthcare worker with PCR-confirmed SARS-CoV-2 infection or an uninfected control (not recorded which). CDR3s leave out the opening cysteine and the closing phenylalanine or tryptophan. Not every row has a clone size; where given, it reads once, few, many or a size class.

V	size	CDR3
TRBV20-1	-	SAPLVRDTTGELF
TRBV15	few	ATSRDPGSVNEQF
TRBV2	few	ASSRDLQETQY
TRBV12-3/TRBV12-4	many	ASSFSGGGQETQY
TRBV7-2	many	ASSPPSPLYEQY
TRBV20-1	many	SATLLGGQETQY
TRBV12-3/TRBV12-4	many	ASTRSETQY
TRBV28	many	ASSLPQGAGNQPQH
TRBV11-3	many	ASSLVAGAYNTGELF
TRBV7-9	many	ASSPASGDDTEAF
TRBV29-1	-	SVVSRDSNEKLF
TRBV7-2	few	ASSSGRDSNQPQH
TRBV7-2	many	ASSLVAGGPQETQY
TRBV2	many	ASRSSGRIADTQY
TRBV18	-	ASSPPSGGEETQY
TRBV7-8	-	ASSLVHSPLH
TRBV9	-	ASSTRQNTEAF
TRBV6-2/TRBV6-3	many	ASRDGPIGYT
TRBV18	many	ASSQAFDQPQH
TRBV4-1	many	ASSQAQGEVGTGELF
TRBV24-1	many	ATRGELDSDEQY
TRBV5-1	few	ASSPTDSGNTIY
TRBV6-2/TRBV6-3	few	ASSYGGHPRN
TRBV6-1	many	ASSEVRGNTEAF
TRBV20-1	medium-sized	SARNAPGTRSYNEQF
TRBV5-1	many	ASSPLDAYNEQF
TRBV13	many	ASSRGGAREQY
TRBV28	many	ASSQSGSGTGELF
TRBV29-1	many	SVMGQENTEAF
TRBV20-1	few	SASIATAGTGREKLF
TRBV7-2	many	ASTTGAQQF
TRBV24-1	many	ATSDTKRGDYNEQF
TRBV14	medium-sized	ASSPPPGLAGGGSYNEQF
TRBV7-8	-	ASSLVPGSYEQY
TRBV5-4	many	ASSPKASGRSNEQF
TRBV20-1	many	SHQRKSSYEQY
TRBV10-3	many	AISLTGTNTEAF
TRBV7-9	many	ASSLTSGRINEQF
TRBV29-1	many	SVEGKAWDEQY
TRBV5-8	many	ASPAIEGTENRGKHNEQF